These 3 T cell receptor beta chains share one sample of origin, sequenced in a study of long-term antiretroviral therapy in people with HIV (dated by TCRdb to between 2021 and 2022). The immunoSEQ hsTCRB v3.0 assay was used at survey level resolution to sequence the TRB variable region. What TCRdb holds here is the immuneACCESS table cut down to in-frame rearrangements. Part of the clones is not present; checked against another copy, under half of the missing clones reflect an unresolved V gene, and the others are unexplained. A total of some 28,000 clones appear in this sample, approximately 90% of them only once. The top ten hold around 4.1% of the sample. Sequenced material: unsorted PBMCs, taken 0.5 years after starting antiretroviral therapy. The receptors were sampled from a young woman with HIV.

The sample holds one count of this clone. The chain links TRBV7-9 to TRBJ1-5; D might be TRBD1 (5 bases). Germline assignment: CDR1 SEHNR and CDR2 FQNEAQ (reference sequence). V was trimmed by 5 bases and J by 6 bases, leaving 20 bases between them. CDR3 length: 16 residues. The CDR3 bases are TGTGCCAGCAGCCCCGGGACCTTAGGGGTAGGTCAGCCCCAGCATTTT. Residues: CASSPGTLGVGQPQHF.

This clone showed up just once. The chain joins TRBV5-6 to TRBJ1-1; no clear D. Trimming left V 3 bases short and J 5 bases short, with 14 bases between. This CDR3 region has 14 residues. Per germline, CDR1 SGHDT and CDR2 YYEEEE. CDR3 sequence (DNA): TGTGCCAGCAGCTCTTCAGGAATTCATACTGAAGCTTTCTTT. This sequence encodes CASSSSGIHTEAFF.

This chain's CDR3 is CASSEYHSYNEQFF. DNA for the CDR3: TGTGCCAGCAGCGAGTACCACTCCTACAATGAGCAGTTCTTC. This chain uses TRBV9 with TRBJ2-1; D gene unclear. Trimming removed 3 bases from V and 0 bases from J, with 7 bases in between. Germline loops: CDR1 SGDLS, CDR2 YYNGEE. The CDR3 runs to 14 residues.